These T cell receptor beta chains were read from a single sample in a study of CD8 T cells in ankylosing spondylitis. TCRdb itself ran the 5' RACE reads through MiXCR, one entry per CDR3 protein. The data contain under 300,000 distinct CDR3 sequences, about 10% of them singletons. The specimen was blood, either unsorted or a sorted T cell fraction (not recorded which). The receptors originated from a male donor with ankylosing spondylitis or in good health (not recorded which). Each CDR3 is given with its conserved first and last residue. The D gene is left open where the match is weak. Rows give clone size only sometimes, using once, few, many, or a class for an expanded clone.

clone size	V gene	D gene	J gene	CDR3 protein	CDR3 DNA
-	TRBV12-5	-	TRBJ2-3	CASAPFGRADTQYF	TGTGCTAGTGCCCCCTTCGGGCGGGCAGATACGCAGTATTTT
-	TRBV20-1	-	TRBJ1-2	CSAGAGQAYYGYTF	TGCAGTGCTGGGGCTGGGCAGGCTTACTATGGCTACACCTTC
many	TRBV20-1	TRBD2	TRBJ2-5	CSARGGASGPQTQYF	TGCAGTGCCCGCGGGGGGGCGTCCGGTCCTCAGACCCAGTACTTC
many	TRBV28	-	TRBJ2-5	CASSPRRGLIETQYF	TGTGCCAGCAGCCCTCGACGGGGTCTTATAGAGACCCAGTACTTC
many	TRBV5-1	-	TRBJ1-5	CASSLGTGINQPQHF	TGCGCCAGCAGCTTAGGGACCGGCATCAATCAGCCCCAGCATTTT
-	TRBV11-2	-	TRBJ2-7	CASSLLPQESYEQYF	TGTGCCAGCAGCCTCCTCCCCCAGGAATCCTACGAGCAGTACTTC
many	TRBV20-1	-	TRBJ2-7	CSARVWGSNEQYF	TGCAGTGCTAGAGTTTGGGGCAGCAACGAGCAGTACTTC
many	TRBV27	TRBD2	TRBJ2-1	CASSLSGGPTYNEQFF	TGTGCCAGCAGTCTTAGCGGGGGGCCTACTTACAATGAGCAGTTCTTC
many	TRBV15	-	TRBJ1-5	CATSRDEPVNQPQHF	TGTGCCACCAGCAGAGATGAGCCGGTTAATCAGCCCCAGCATTTT
many	TRBV5-1	TRBD1	TRBJ2-1	CASSLDRGREGEQFF	TGCGCCAGCAGCTTGGACAGGGGGCGAGAGGGTGAGCAGTTCTTC
many	TRBV6-1	-	TRBJ2-2	CASTPRGAEEATGELFF	TGTGCCAGCACCCCAAGGGGGGCTGAAGAAGCCACCGGGGAGCTGTTTTTT
few	TRBV3-1	-	TRBJ2-2	CASSPGSDSYTGELFF	TGTGCCAGCAGCCCCGGATCGGACAGCTACACCGGGGAGCTGTTTTTT
many	TRBV6-5	-	TRBJ1-6	CASSYSPGPINSPLHF	TGTGCCAGCAGTTACTCGCCGGGACCTATTAATTCACCCCTCCACTTT
-	TRBV29-1	-	TRBJ2-1	CSVDPGQWGDEQFF	TGCAGCGTCGATCCCGGACAATGGGGGGATGAGCAGTTCTTC
few	TRBV20-1	-	TRBJ1-1	CSAFDSGTGNTEAFF	TGCAGTGCTTTCGACTCCGGGACGGGGAACACTGAAGCTTTCTTT
many	TRBV12-3/TRBV12-4	-	TRBJ1-1	CASSLWGMTEAFF	TGTGCCAGCAGTTTGTGGGGGATGACTGAAGCTTTCTTT
many	TRBV12-3/TRBV12-4	-	TRBJ2-5	CASSPYGETQYF	TGTGCCAGCAGCCCCTATGGAGAGACCCAGTACTTC
few	TRBV6-4	-	TRBJ2-3	CASSDGAHSTDTQYF	TGTGCCAGCAGTGACGGGGCACATAGCACAGATACGCAGTATTTT
many	TRBV5-1	-	TRBJ2-7	CASSPLTGSHEQYF	TGCGCCAGCAGCCCGTTGACAGGTTCCCACGAGCAGTACTTC
few	TRBV5-1	-	TRBJ2-5	CASSLAPSQTQYF	TGCGCCAGCAGCTTGGCTCCTAGCCAGACCCAGTACTTC
few	TRBV12-3/TRBV12-4	-	TRBJ2-7	CASSFLGGGKYF	TGTGCCAGCAGTTTTTTGGGGGGGGGCAAGTACTTC
many	TRBV12-3/TRBV12-4	-	TRBJ1-5	CASSFRGFAQPQHF	TGTGCCAGCAGTTTTAGGGGTTTTGCTCAGCCCCAGCATTTT
-	TRBV7-3	-	TRBJ2-7	CASSFQGEGTYEQYF	TGTGCCAGCAGCTTTCAGGGGGAGGGGACCTACGAGCAGTACTTC
many	TRBV10-3	TRBD1	TRBJ2-2	CAILTGAVDTGELFF	TGTGCCATACTGACAGGGGCGGTCGACACCGGGGAGCTGTTTTTT